The entry below describes one T cell receptor beta chain. Its antigen is as yet unknown. The record originates from a study of tumor and adjacent non-tumor tissue in lung cancer. Germline V gene lookup returns CDR1 MNHEY and CDR2 SVGEGT. The CDR3 sequence is 17 residues long. The V segment lost 11 bases and the J segment 8 bases; nucleotides outside the gene matches: 21. The template was RNA from unsorted bulk tissue. Whole-study results and caveats: Top 100 clones took a larger repertoire share in normal lung.

The library came from three nested PCR rounds adapted from ARM-PCR protocols. TCRdb reprocessed the multiplex PCR reads with MiXCR, giving one entry per CDR3 protein. This sample has some 200,000 distinct CDR3 sequences, with 60% to 85% found just once. The sequence came from a man in his 60s with non-small cell lung cancer. V gene TRBV6-2 or TRBV6-3 combines with J gene TRBJ2-3; 11 bases are a match to TRBD2. The sequencing sample was made of lung tumor tissue. The CDR3 here is CAGTQPALAGGVGTQYF. The CDR3 DNA reads TGTGCCGGCACCCAACCCGCGTTAGCGGGAGGGGTAGGTACGCAGTATTTT.